The 18 T cell receptor beta chains in this list originate from one sample, sequenced in a study of shared clonotypes between healthy human individuals. Clones were sequenced by immunoSEQ multiplex PCR, and TCRdb holds only the in-frame ones, with some missing. The sample yields about 2,100,000 clones, about 93% seen once. CD45RO-negative, CCR7-positively selected cells formed the naive CD8 fraction, excluding terminally differentiated effector memory CD45RA+ cells. Sequencing was done on a sample of naive CD8+ T cells from PBMCs. These receptors all stem from a young man in good health. Some clones in this sample may be carry-over from other donors' samples.

The chain uses TRBV6-1 and TRBJ2-7; D is ambiguous. CDR1 is MNHNS, CDR2 SASEGT, per germline. V lost 7 bases, J lost 0 bases, and 13 bases lay in between. The CDR3 spans 14 residues. The chain's CDR3 is CASTKSGSSYEQYF. The CDR3 bases are TGTGCCAGCACTAAGAGTGGAAGCTCCTACGAGCAGTACTTC.

The CDR3 sequence: CASSLNRKRTAYEQYF. CDR3 sequence (DNA): TGTGCCAGCAGCTTAAACCGCAAGCGGACGGCCTACGAGCAGTACTTC. This chain connects TRBV7-2 to TRBJ2-7; the D gene is possibly TRBD2 (5 bases). V dropped 2 bases and J dropped 2 bases, with 16 bases sitting between them. There are 16 residues in the CDR3. In germline, CDR1 is SGHTA, CDR2 FQGNSA.

This clone was recorded once. This sample includes further DNA sequences coding for the same CDR3. The V and J genes are TRBV7-9 and TRBJ2-7; the D is unclear. Looked up from germline, CDR1 is SEHNR and CDR2 is FQNEAQ (reference sequence). Trimming removed 4 bases from V and 1 base from J, with 8 bases in between. The CDR3 runs to 13 residues. CDR3 region: CASSSPRSYEQYF. The CDR3 bases are TGTGCCAGCAGCTCCCCCAGGTCCTACGAGCAGTACTTC.

This rearrangement joins TRBV9 to TRBJ2-2; 9 nucleotides match TRBD2. J was trimmed by 4 bases and V by 0 bases; bases with no gene match: 1. Germline loops: CDR1 SGDLS, CDR2 YYNGEE. CDR3 length equals 15 residues. The CDR3 DNA reads TGTGCCAGCAGCGTAGGACTAGCGGTCACCGGGGAGCTGTTTTTT. Amino acid sequence: CASSVGLAVTGELFF.

A single count supports this clone. The chain carries TRBV4-3 and TRBJ2-1; 12 nucleotides agree with TRBD2. With 0 bases clipped from V and 7 bases from J, the junction kept 13 bases outside the gene matches. CDR3 size: 19 residues. Germline V gene lookup returns CDR1 LGHNA and CDR2 YSLEER. The CDR3 is CASSQEHTWGLAGRNEQFF. As DNA, the CDR3 is TGCGCCAGCAGCCAAGAACACACTTGGGGACTAGCGGGCAGGAATGAGCAGTTCTTC.

V usage is TRBV5-8 and J usage is TRBJ2-7; 8 nucleotides match TRBD1. With 4 bases clipped from V and 6 bases from J, the junction kept 9 bases outside the gene matches. The CDR3 contains 14 residues. CDR1 and CDR2 from the germline V gene are SGHTS and YDEGEE. The CDR3 is CASSLTGVLVEQYF. In DNA, the CDR3 is TGTGCCAGCAGCCTGACAGGGGTTCTCGTCGAGCAGTACTTC.

This chain joins TRBV7-9 and TRBJ2-7, with no clear D. The V end lost 1 base, the J end lost 0 bases, and 13 bases lay between the germline ends. Germline assignment: CDR1 SEHNR and CDR2 FQNEAQ (reference sequence). The CDR3 runs 16 residues. The CDR3 protein is CASSLVSGRSSYEQYF. CDR3 DNA sequence: TGTGCCAGCAGCTTAGTTTCCGGCAGATCCTCCTACGAGCAGTACTTC.

The chain joins TRBV29-1 to TRBJ1-2, with 10 bases identical to TRBD1. CDR1 and CDR2 (germline): SQVTM, ANQGSEA. The V and J ends lost 7 bases and 7 bases, in that order; junction bases with no gene match: 9. This CDR3 region has 13 residues. CDR3 sequence: CSAPRQGAGGYTF. Here the CDR3 DNA reads TGCAGCGCCCCGAGACAGGGGGCGGGTGGCTACACCTTC.

The chain joins TRBV7-2 to TRBJ1-1; tentative D call: TRBD1 (5 bases). The CDR3 is 13 amino acids. Trimming cost V 5 bases and J 12 bases, with 19 bases left between them. Germline-derived CDR1 and CDR2 are SGHTA and FQGNSA. The CDR3 protein is CASSRGVWEVTFF. Written as DNA, the CDR3 is TGTGCCAGCAGCCGGGGGGTCTGGGAGGTTACTTTCTTT.

CDR3 loop: CASSIWPYTGELFF. The CDR3 DNA follows: TGTGCCAGTAGTATATGGCCCTACACCGGGGAGCTGTTTTTT. This chain uses TRBV19 with TRBJ2-2; D gene unclear. The ends were cut back, 2 bases at V and 3 bases at J, with 7 bases in the middle. Germline V lookup: CDR1 LNHDA, CDR2 SQIVND (reference sequence). This CDR3 has 14 residues.

The chain joins TRBV9 to TRBJ2-2, with TRBD2 matching 8 bases. The germline V gene has CDR1 SGDLS and CDR2 YYNGEE. Trimming at V came to 0 bases and at J to 2 bases, leaving 6 bases not matched to a gene. This CDR3 has 17 residues. The CDR3 loop reads CASSVGDGRANTGELFF. The CDR3 DNA follows: TGTGCCAGCAGCGTAGGCGACGGGAGGGCCAACACCGGGGAGCTGTTTTTT.

V usage is TRBV6-6 and J usage is TRBJ1-5; no clear D gene. The ends were cut back, 0 bases at V and 8 bases at J, with 14 bases in the middle. This CDR3 region has 15 residues. Germline loops: CDR1 MNHNY, CDR2 SVGAGI (reference sequence). Written as DNA, the CDR3 is TGTGCCAGCAGTTACTCGGAAGGGCTGATTGAGCCCCAGCATTTT. Its protein product is CASSYSEGLIEPQHF.

The gene calls are TRBV28 and TRBJ2-1; unclear D gene. This CDR3 contains 14 residues. The V and J ends lost 7 bases and 0 bases respectively, with 10 bases between them. Germline CDR1 and CDR2: MDHEN and SYDVKM. The CDR3 DNA follows: TGTGCCAGCACCTGGACGGGCTCCTACAATGAGCAGTTCTTC. Amino acid sequence: CASTWTGSYNEQFF. Complete variable domain (other parts from reference TRBV28 and TRBJ2-1): DVKVTQSSRYLVKRTGEKVFLECVQDMDHENMFWYRQDPGLGLRLIYFSYDVKMKEKGDIPEGYSVSREKKERFSLILESASTNQTSMYLCASTWTGSYNEQFFGPGTRLTVL.

This clone was seen a single time. This chain uses TRBV10-3 with TRBJ2-3, with D perhaps matching TRBD2 (5 bases). The germline V gene has CDR1 ENHRY and CDR2 SYGVKD. V was cut by 6 bases and J by 5 bases, with 18 bases left in between. The CDR3 has 15 amino acids. The CDR3 DNA sequence: TGTGCCATCAGCCCCGCGCAGACCAGCGGAGATACGCAGTATTTT. This gives the protein CAISPAQTSGDTQYF.

The rearrangement links TRBV20-1 to TRBJ2-7; tentatively, D is TRBD2 (6 bases). Germline lookup yields CDR1 DFQATT and CDR2 SNEGSKA (reference sequence). V was clipped by 6 bases and J by 9 bases, with 9 bases between them. The CDR3 contains 9 residues. The CDR3 DNA follows: TGCAGTGCCGGGACTCGGCAGTACTTC. It yields the protein CSAGTRQYF.

This sequence joins TRBV13 and TRBJ2-1; 8 bases align to TRBD2. CDR3 length: 15 residues. Looked up from germline, CDR1 is PRHDT and CDR2 is FYEKMQ (reference sequence). The junction had 4 bases not matched to a gene; V was cut back by 5 bases and J by 1 base. The CDR3 bases are TGTGCCAGCAGCAGAGCGGGAGTTTCCTACAATGAGCAGTTCTTC. Translating gives CASSRAGVSYNEQFF.

This rearrangement joins TRBV28 to TRBJ2-7; TRBD2 might be the D (6 bases). The V end lost 3 bases, the J end lost 6 bases, and 15 bases lay between the germline ends. Germline CDR1 reads MDHEN; CDR2 reads SYDVKM. The CDR3 runs to 14 residues. The CDR3 here is CASSFTWGGFEQYF. Written as DNA, the CDR3 is TGTGCCAGCAGTTTCACGTGGGGAGGATTCGAGCAGTACTTC.

The rearrangement joins TRBV28 to TRBJ1-2; the D is unclear. Germline V gene sequence: CDR1 MDHEN, CDR2 SYDVKM. This CDR3 has 18 amino acids. The V end lost 6 bases, the J end lost 1 base, and 24 bases lay between the germline ends. The CDR3 bases are TGTGCCAGCAGAACGGGCCGGTGGAGGAAGTGGGATAACTATGGCTACACCTTC. Residues: CASRTGRWRKWDNYGYTF.